This record looks at one TCR beta chain sequence and its context. Its antigen is currently unknown. The PCR used 60 Vbeta and 13 Jbeta primers. TCRdb keeps only in-frame clones here, not all; method: immunoSEQ multiplex PCR. The data hold about 130,000 clones, with approximately 78% observed a single time. These data are taken from a study of cytomegalovirus exposure and HLA in healthy donors. Study results and limitations: Specific recognition of CMV antigens was confirmed in vitro for a few chains (all CMV-associated).

The TCR sequence derives from a woman aged 50 to 65 in good health and CMV-seropositive. The sample consisted of PBMCs.

The CDR3 nucleotides read TGTGCCAGCAGTCCGGACTGGACCGGGGAGCTGTTTTTT. This codes for CASSPDWTGELFF. The genes are TRBV6-5 and TRBJ2-2, with D perhaps TRBD2 (5 bases). Trimming stripped 5 bases from V and 5 bases from J, with 9 bases between. Germline V gene data show CDR1 as MNHEY and CDR2 as SVGAGI. The CDR3 covers 13 residues.